The 11 T cell receptor beta chains below all came from one sample that was sequenced in a study of T cells after yellow fever vaccination. TCRdb processed the 5' RACE reads anew with MiXCR; each CDR3 protein has one entry. This table holds some 200,000 distinct CDR3 sequences, 9.5% to 11% found once. The sample in question was CD8+ T cells sorted from PBMCs, obtained 15 days after the yellow fever booster vaccination. The receptors were gathered from a man in his late teens or twenties who received the YFV17D yellow fever vaccine.

The sample holds many counts of this clonotype. The V gene is TRBV6-5, the J gene TRBJ1-1; 8 bases line up with TRBD1. CDR1 and CDR2 from the germline V gene are MNHEY and SVGAGI. This CDR3 is built from 15 residues. V was clipped by 6 bases and J by 4 bases; unmatched bases: 10. The CDR3 DNA reads as TGTGCCAGCAGGACCCAGACAGGGGTCGGCACTGAAGCTTTCTTT. Translated: CASRTQTGVGTEAFF.

This clonotype has just a few counts. This chain connects TRBV12-3 or TRBV12-4 to TRBJ2-1; 10 positions agree with TRBD2. The junction had 16 bases not matched to a gene; V was cut back by 6 bases and J by 8 bases. The CDR3 spans 17 residues. The CDR3 sequence: CASSFPGGSGGFHEQFF. CDR3 nucleotide sequence: TGTGCCAGCAGCTTCCCCGGGGGTAGCGGGGGGTTTCATGAGCAGTTCTTC.

This clonotype was counted only a few times. This chain links TRBV7-9 with TRBJ2-3, with D possibly being TRBD2 (7 bases). V dropped 5 bases and J dropped 9 bases, with 21 bases sitting between them. CDR3 length: 15 residues. Per germline, CDR1 SEHNR and CDR2 FQNEAQ (reference sequence). CDR3 residues: CASSPVGGLVTTQYF. The CDR3 bases are TGTGCCAGCAGCCCCGTGGGGGGGCTAGTTACGACGCAGTATTTT.

The rearrangement uses TRBV6-6 and TRBJ2-7; the D gene is possibly TRBD1 (5 bases). The CDR3 covers 11 residues. The germline CDR1 and CDR2 sequences are MNHNY and SVGAGI (reference sequence). The V and J ends lost 8 bases and 3 bases respectively, with 8 bases between them. CDR3 bases: TGTGCCAGCCTCCAGGGCTACGAGCAGTACTTC. Its protein is CASLQGYEQYF.

This clonotype was counted only a few times. V usage is TRBV5-6 and J usage is TRBJ2-1, with 8 bases identical to TRBD1. Germline lookup yields CDR1 SGHDT and CDR2 YYEEEE. Trimming at V came to 0 bases and at J to 6 bases, leaving 2 bases not matched to a gene. The CDR3 is 14 amino acids. CDR3 in amino acids: CASSLGQGFNEQFF. In nucleotides, the CDR3 is TGTGCCAGCAGCTTGGGACAGGGGTTCAATGAGCAGTTCTTC.

The chain couples TRBV7-8 to TRBJ2-2; 7 bases match TRBD1. The CDR3 spans 14 residues. The ends lost 6 bases at V and 6 bases at J; junction bases unmatched: 7. Looked up from germline, CDR1 is SGHVS and CDR2 is FQNEAQ. DNA for the CDR3: TGTGCCAGCAGGCCTGACAGGGACGCCGGGGAGCTGTTTTTT. This translates into CASRPDRDAGELFF. Variable domain in full (rest from reference TRBV7-8 and TRBJ2-2): GAGVSQSPRYKVAKRGQDVALRCDPISGHVSLFWYQQALGQGPEFLTYFQNEAQLDKSGLPSDRFFAERPEGSVSTLKIQRTQQEDSAVYLCASRPDRDAGELFFGEGSRLTVL.

The chain employs TRBV4-3 and TRBJ1-2; 7 bases are a match to TRBD1. Germline V gene data show CDR1 as LGHNA and CDR2 as YSLEER. The CDR3 contains 15 residues. V trimming: 1 base; J trimming: 7 bases; junction bases outside the gene matches: 9. The DNA of the CDR3 is TGCGCCAGCAGCCAAGTAATCGAGACAGGGCTTGGCTACACCTTC. Its protein product is CASSQVIETGLGYTF.

This clonotype was detected only a few times. The chain's CDR3 is CASDPGQLYSNQPQHF. The CDR3 bases are TGTGCCAGCGACCCGGGACAGCTCTATAGCAATCAGCCCCAGCATTTT. This chain joins TRBV6-6 and TRBJ1-5; 7 positions agree with TRBD1. The CDR3 consists of 16 residues. Germline V gene data show CDR1 as MNHNY and CDR2 as SVGAGI (reference sequence). V gave up 8 bases and J gave up 0 bases; unmatched junction bases: 10.

The V gene is TRBV7-9, the J gene TRBJ1-1; the D is unclear. The CDR3 consists of 16 residues. V was pared by 4 bases and J by 1 base, with 16 bases between. Per the germline V gene, CDR1 is SEHNR and CDR2 is FQNEAQ (reference sequence). The CDR3 DNA follows: TGTGCCAGCAGCTCTGTTATCCAAACTGGGAACACTGAAGCTTTCTTT. Translating it yields CASSSVIQTGNTEAFF.

The rearrangement joins TRBV7-2 to TRBJ2-1; either TRBD1 or TRBD2 may fit D (5 bases each). This CDR3 has 16 residues. V shed 6 bases and J shed 4 bases, with 19 bases lying between them. Germline CDR1 SGHTA, CDR2 FQGNSA. In DNA, the CDR3 is TGTGCCAGCAGTAGTTCCCCCCAGGGAGAGTACAATGAGCAGTTCTTC. The encoded protein is CASSSSPQGEYNEQFF.

The chain employs TRBV20-1 and TRBJ2-1; 14 nucleotides line up with TRBD2. Germline V gene sequence: CDR1 DFQATT, CDR2 SNEGSKA (reference sequence). The CDR3 runs 16 residues. The V and J ends lost 3 bases and 5 bases, in that order; junction bases with no gene match: 6. CDR3 coding DNA: TGCAGTGCTAGGGGAGGACTAGCGGGGGGACACAATGAGCAGTTCTTC. Translation: CSARGGLAGGHNEQFF.